The following is a TCR beta chain sequence with its context. Its antigen is not identified. Only in-frame clones appear in the TCRdb table, and some are missing; sequencing was by immunoSEQ multiplex PCR. Seen here are around 180,000 clones, about nine tenths observed once, and the top ten hold about 10%. The sample originates from a study of radiation and T cells in renal cell carcinoma. Study-wide points: Without pretreatment biopsies, baseline tumor clonotype presence was undetermined. In blood, top tumor clones expanded by 2 weeks, shrinking by 4.

Stated time point: blood 4 weeks post-SBRT, at nephrectomy. Treatment defined: 15 Gy SBRT to primary tumor, nephrectomy 4 weeks later. Nephrectomy followed 15 Gy stereotactic body radiation by 4 weeks. Radiation-treated patients gave blood at baseline, week 2 and week 4. The source of this sequence is a woman in her forties or fifties with renal cell carcinoma. The sequences come from blood, collected from a patient whose treatment included radiotherapy and nephrectomy.

The CDR3 is CASSLLLGMGTSGANVLTF. Written as DNA, the CDR3 is TGTGCCAGCAGCTTACTTTTAGGGATGGGGACCTCTGGGGCCAACGTCCTGACTTTC. This chain links TRBV7-9 with TRBJ2-6, with D perhaps given as TRBD1 or TRBD2 (5 bases each). The CDR3 is 19 residues long. Germline CDR1 is SEHNR and CDR2 is FQNEAQ (reference sequence). Trimming left V 2 bases short and J 0 bases short, with 17 bases between.